A selection of T cell receptor beta chains follows, all from one sample in a study of metastatic and nonmetastatic thyroid tumors. MiXCR reprocessed the PCR reads for TCRdb. The table has tens of thousands of clones, 9.5% to 12% seen once. The sequencing sample was made of blood. Every receptor here comes from a female donor with papillary thyroid cancer or a benign thyroid nodule (not recorded which). Some clones in this sample may be carry-over from other donors' samples. Both conserved end residues are part of each CDR3. Fields, in order: clone size, V gene, D gene, J gene, CDR3 DNA, CDR3 protein. A D gene is named only where the DNA matches it firmly. A row's size may be missing; if present it is once, few, many or a size class.

>.|TRBV20-1|.|TRBJ1-2
TGCAGTGCTCGAGTTGGGGACACAGGAGGGACCTTC
CSARVGDTGGTF
>few|TRBV27|.|TRBJ2-7
TGTGCCAGCAGTCCCAATGTTTACGAGCAGTACTTC
CASSPNVYEQYF
>.|TRBV5-4|TRBD1|TRBJ2-7
TGTGCCAGCAGCTCACAACGCGACAGGGGCTTCTACGAGCAGTACTTC
CASSSQRDRGFYEQYF
>many|TRBV2|.|TRBJ1-1
TGTGCCAGCATAGGGTCGGGGAACACTGAAGCTTTCTTT
CASIGSGNTEAFF
>many|TRBV13|TRBD1|TRBJ2-2
TGTGCCAGCAGCTTAGGCCGGAGTGGGACAGGGGGTTCGAAGACCGGGGAGCTGTTTTTT
CASSLGRSGTGGSKTGELFF
>many|TRBV29-1|.|TRBJ1-2
TGCAGCGTTGAAGAAGGGCGGGGGACAATCTATGGCTACACCTTC
CSVEEGRGTIYGYTF
>many|TRBV12-3/TRBV12-4|.|TRBJ2-2
TGTGCCAGCAGTTCCAGAGGGAGGCGGGACACCTTAACCGGGGAGCTGTTTTTT
CASSSRGRRDTLTGELFF
>medium-sized|TRBV28|.|TRBJ2-7
TGTGCCAGCAGTTCCCGGGGTCTTCGCGCAGTCTCCTACGAGCAGTACTTC
CASSSRGLRAVSYEQYF
>.|TRBV5-1|.|TRBJ1-4
TGCGTCAGCAGCTTGGAGGTGGGGCGAAAACTGTTCTTT
CVSSLEVGRKLFF
>many|TRBV28|TRBD1|TRBJ1-5
TGTGCCAGCAGTTTTACCTTTGGCAGGGGGCTCGAGCCCCAGCATTTT
CASSFTFGRGLEPQHF
>few|TRBV20-1|TRBD2|TRBJ2-4
TGCAGTGCCGCCTCGGGACTAGCGGGAACCAACATTCAGTACTTC
CSAASGLAGTNIQYF
>many|TRBV5-1|TRBD2|TRBJ2-1
TGCGCCGGCAGGCTAGCGGGAGGGAACAATGAGCAGTTCTTC
CAGRLAGGNNEQFF
>many|TRBV11-1|.|TRBJ2-2
TGTGCCAGCAGCTTTAGCGTTAGAAGGGGCCACGGGGAGCTGTTTTTT
CASSFSVRRGHGELFF
>few|TRBV6-1|TRBD1|TRBJ1-3
TGTGCCAGCAGTCGGACAGGGCTTGGAAACACCATATATTTT
CASSRTGLGNTIYF
>many|TRBV7-2|.|TRBJ2-1
TGTGCCAGCAGCTCCAAGACGTCTTGGGGGCGGCGTGAGCAGTTCTTC
CASSSKTSWGRREQFF
>many|TRBV7-2|.|TRBJ2-1
TGTGCCAGCACCTGGGTGGGAGGAGGGGATGAGCAGTTCTTC
CASTWVGGGDEQFF
>many|TRBV5-1|.|TRBJ2-3
TGCGCCAGCAGCCGGGGGCAGCCAGATGATACGCAGTATTTT
CASSRGQPDDTQYF
>.|TRBV6-4|.|TRBJ2-2
TGTGCCAGCAGTGAAGAGGGATTAGGGACCGGGCAGCTGTTTTTT
CASSEEGLGTGQLFF
>many|TRBV20-1|TRBD1|TRBJ1-5
TGCAGTGCTAGAGATGTCCAGGGGGCGGGTCAGCCCCAGCATTTT
CSARDVQGAGQPQHF
>many|TRBV6-4|.|TRBJ1-5
TGTGCCAGCAGTGACTCGATCGGGCAGCCCCAGCATTTT
CASSDSIGQPQHF
>.|TRBV27|TRBD2|TRBJ2-1
TGTGCCAGCAGTTCCTTCCGGACTAGCGGGAGAGGTAGTGAGCAGTTCTTC
CASSSFRTSGRGSEQFF
>.|TRBV7-3|.|TRBJ1-1
TGTGCCAGCAGCTTCATGACAGCGCCGACTGAGACTTTCTTT
CASSFMTAPTETFF
>many|TRBV30|.|TRBJ1-3
TGTGCCTGGAGTATACGGGGTACGGGGATTTATGTGTCTGGAAACACCATATATTTT
CAWSIRGTGIYVSGNTIYF
>many|TRBV4-2|.|TRBJ1-1
TGTGCCAGCAGCCAAGGGGAGGGGATGAACACTGAAGCTTTCTTT
CASSQGEGMNTEAFF
>many|TRBV3-1|.|TRBJ1-2
TGTGCCAGCAGCCCTATGGCGTCCTATGGCTACACCTTC
CASSPMASYGYTF
>medium-sized|TRBV28|TRBD1|TRBJ2-7
TGTGCCAGCAGTCCCGGGACAGGGGGTTACGAGCAGTACTTC
CASSPGTGGYEQYF
>many|TRBV10-3|.|TRBJ1-1
TGTGCCTCCAAGGACTTAGAGAACACTGAAGCTTTCTTT
CASKDLENTEAFF
>many|TRBV30|.|TRBJ2-3
TGTGCCTGGAGTGGGGGCTTGTCAGATACGCAGTATTTT
CAWSGGLSDTQYF
>medium-sized|TRBV28|.|TRBJ1-2
TGTGCCAGCAGTTTATCTCCAGGAAACTATGGCTACACCTTC
CASSLSPGNYGYTF